These 16 T cell receptor beta chains were sequenced from one sample in a study of blood T cells in healthy people across ages. Then a second PCR, running roughly 7 to 11 cycles, was carried out with a sample-barcoded 5' primer and a J-beta primer mix. TCRdb independently ran MiXCR on the 5' RACE reads; one entry per CDR3 protein. The sample holds roughly 1,500,000 distinct CDR3 sequences, about 35% seen once. The sample consisted of blood. The receptors were gathered from a woman in her twenties or thirties in good health.

This chain links TRBV7-9 with TRBJ1-2; perhaps TRBD1 as D (6 bases). The CDR3 totals 14 residues. Between the trimmed V and J ends, which lost 7 bases and 7 bases, there was a span of 19 bases. Germline CDR1 and CDR2: SEHNR and FQNEAQ (reference sequence). The CDR3 here is CASTYARGGSGYTF. The CDR3 nucleotides are TGTGCCAGCACCTACGCTAGAGGGGGAAGTGGCTACACCTTC.

This clonotype was counted ten times or more. It may be a read error: a sequence one base away is much more abundant. The V call is TRBV29-1, the J call TRBJ2-7; 8 bases line up with TRBD2. Germline trimming cut 7 bases from V and 5 bases from J; bases unmatched to any gene: 7. Germline loops: CDR1 SQVTM, CDR2 ANQGSEA. There are 12 residues in the CDR3. CDR3 nucleotide sequence: TGCAGCGGCGGAATAGCGGGAAACGAGCAGTACTTC. It translates to CSGGIAGNEQYF.

This clonotype has a count of ten or more. V gene TRBV20-1 combines with J gene TRBJ1-2; 8 bases fit TRBD1. Germline V gene lookup returns CDR1 DFQATT and CDR2 SNEGSKA (reference sequence). V shed 7 bases, J shed 1 base, and the junction held 5 bases outside the gene matches. The CDR3 loop spans 13 amino acids. Here the CDR3 DNA reads TGCAGTGTCCAGGGGGCTTTTAACTATGGCTACACCTTC. This gives the protein CSVQGAFNYGYTF.

The sample holds many counts of this clonotype. This chain joins TRBV20-1 and TRBJ1-1; possibly TRBD1 for D (5 bases). Germline CDR1 reads DFQATT; CDR2 reads SNEGSKA (reference sequence). V lost 1 base and J 4 bases, leaving 10 bases between the germline ends. CDR3 length equals 13 residues. The DNA of the CDR3 is TGCAGTGCTAGAGGCCGGGGGACCACTGAAGCTTTCTTT. It translates to CSARGRGTTEAFF.

The chain recombines TRBV30 with TRBJ2-1, with 9 bases lining up with TRBD2. J was trimmed by 4 bases and V by 0 bases; bases with no gene match: 7. Germline V lookup: CDR1 GTSNPN, CDR2 SVGIG (reference sequence). The CDR3 runs to 16 residues. The chain's CDR3 is CAWSVLAGGRYNEQFF. The CDR3 region has the DNA TGTGCCTGGAGTGTACTTGCGGGGGGGCGATACAATGAGCAGTTCTTC. Using reference TRBV30 and TRBJ2-1 for the parts outside the CDR3, the full variable domain is SQTIHQWPATLVQPVGSPLSLECTVEGTSNPNLYWYRQAAGRGLQLLFYSVGIGQISSEVPQNLSASRPQDRQFILSSKKLLLSDSGFYLCAWSVLAGGRYNEQFFGPGTRLTVL.

The sample holds a few counts of this clonotype. V is TRBV4-1 and J is TRBJ2-5, with 8 bases lining up with TRBD2. V was clipped by 0 bases and J by 5 bases; unmatched bases: 17. Looked up from germline, CDR1 is MGHRA and CDR2 is YSYEKL. The CDR3 consists of 19 residues. The CDR3 loop reads CASSQDWSRIRGGGETQYF. In DNA form, the CDR3 reads TGCGCCAGCAGCCAAGATTGGAGTCGGATCCGGGGGGGAGGGGAGACCCAGTACTTC.

The genes are TRBV6-1 and TRBJ1-5; TRBD1 might be the D (6 bases). There are 13 residues in the CDR3. The germline V gene has CDR1 MNHNS and CDR2 SASEGT. The V and J ends lost 6 bases and 3 bases respectively, with 9 bases between them. CDR3 residues: CASRWDTNQPQHF. CDR3 sequence (DNA): TGTGCCAGCAGGTGGGACACCAATCAGCCCCAGCATTTT.

The sample holds many counts of this clonotype. The chain combines TRBV29-1 with TRBJ2-1; either TRBD1 or TRBD2 may supply D (5 bases each). V was shortened by 3 bases and J by 6 bases, with 12 bases between the two germline ends. The CDR3 sequence is 13 residues long. Germline assignment: CDR1 SQVTM and CDR2 ANQGSEA. The chain's CDR3 is CSVDLMGTNEQFF. The CDR3 DNA sequence: TGCAGCGTTGATTTGATGGGGACCAATGAGCAGTTCTTC.

This rearrangement joins TRBV7-3 to TRBJ2-3; the D gene could be TRBD1 or TRBD2 (6 bases each). Germline assignment: CDR1 SGHTA and CDR2 FQGTGA. CDR3 size: 16 residues. V shed 4 bases and J shed 5 bases, with 19 bases lying between them. The CDR3 DNA is TGTGCCAGCAGCTCTAGCACGGGGGCGGGAAAAGATACGCAGTATTTT. This gives the protein CASSSSTGAGKDTQYF.

This clonotype was counted only a few times. V usage is TRBV15 and J usage is TRBJ1-5; TRBD1 might be the D (5 bases). CDR1 LNHNV and CDR2 YYDKDF come from the germline V gene (reference sequence). The CDR3 is 13 amino acids. With 4 bases removed from V and 6 bases from J, the gap between germline ends came to 10 bases. CDR3 sequence: CATSNGAVQPQHF. CDR3 nucleotide sequence: TGTGCCACCAGCAATGGGGCAGTTCAGCCCCAGCATTTT.

The rearrangement uses TRBV20-1 and TRBJ1-5; a weak D match, TRBD1 (6 bases). Germline values: CDR1 DFQATT, CDR2 SNEGSKA (reference sequence). The CDR3 runs 15 residues. V lost 5 bases to trimming and J lost 0 bases, with 14 bases between them. Here the CDR3 reads CSAWTDYHSNQPQHF. CDR3 nucleotides: TGCAGTGCTTGGACAGACTATCATAGCAATCAGCCCCAGCATTTT.

Note on this clonotype: The junction shows a germline mismatch at one end, possibly a read error. The CDR3 is CTSSVGRVTEAFF. For the CDR3, the DNA is TGTACCAGCAGCGTAGGGAGGGTGACTGAAGCTTTCTTT. This chain uses TRBV9 with TRBJ1-1; D is unresolved. CDR1 is SGDLS and CDR2 is YYNGEE in the germline V gene. This CDR3 spans 13 amino acids. The full variable domain, in which reference TRBV9 and TRBJ1-1 provide the parts outside the CDR3, is DSGVTQTPKHLITATGQRVTLRCSPRSGDLSVYWYQQSLDQGLQFLIQYYNGEERAKGNILERFSAQQFPDLHSELNLSSLELGDSALYFCTSSVGRVTEAFFGQGTRLTVV.

Only a few counts were recorded for this clonotype. This chain links TRBV7-9 with TRBJ2-1; D is possibly TRBD1 (7 bases). The CDR3 has 16 amino acids. The V end was cut by 5 bases, the J end by 4 bases, with 18 bases between. Germline values: CDR1 SEHNR, CDR2 FQNEAQ (reference sequence). In DNA, the CDR3 is TGTGCCAGCAGCACCGCCGCGGGGACAGTATACAATGAGCAGTTCTTC. Its protein is CASSTAAGTVYNEQFF.

The V gene is TRBV3-1, the J gene TRBJ2-1; D assignment may be TRBD1 or TRBD2 (6 bases each). The V end was cut by 6 bases, the J end by 5 bases, with 14 bases between. Germline V lookup: CDR1 LGHDT, CDR2 YNNKEL (reference sequence). The CDR3 has 14 amino acids. CDR3 DNA sequence: TGTGCCAGCAGGAGGGGGAGGACGAACAATGAGCAGTTCTTC. Translating it yields CASRRGRTNNEQFF.

This clonotype was seen once. The V call is TRBV12-3 or TRBV12-4, the J call TRBJ2-1; a weak D match, TRBD1 (5 bases). Trimming shortened V by 7 bases and J by 6 bases, and 13 bases separated the two germline ends. The CDR3 has 13 amino acids. As DNA, the CDR3 is TGTGCCAGCACTCTGACAGCCTGCAATGAGCAGTTCTTC. Its translation: CASTLTACNEQFF.

V is TRBV5-1 and J is TRBJ2-2; no clear D. V was shortened by 0 bases and J by 4 bases, with 10 bases between the two germline ends. The CDR3 loop spans 15 amino acids. Per the germline V gene, CDR1 is SGHRS and CDR2 is YFSETQ. The CDR3 protein is CASSLGRGPTGELFF. The CDR3 DNA sequence: TGCGCCAGCAGCTTGGGCCGCGGACCCACCGGGGAGCTGTTTTTT.